Listed below are T cell receptor beta chains from one sample, sequenced in a study of shared clonotypes between healthy human individuals. The table came from immunoSEQ multiplex PCR; TCRdb's copy has only in-frame clones and leaves some out. The repertoire holds some 490,000 clones, 60% to 80% seen once, with about 12% in the top ten. The sequenced sample consisted of PBMCs. The receptors derive from a woman aged 40 to 50 in good health. Some clones in this sample may be carry-over from other donors' samples. Both conserved end residues are part of each CDR3. D genes are given only for firm matches. A row's size may be missing; if present it is once, few, many or a size class.

V,size,D,J,CDR3,DNA
TRBV29-1,-,TRBD2,TRBJ2-7,CSVLAGATYEQYF,TGCAGCGTACTAGCGGGAGCTACCTACGAGCAGTACTTC
TRBV5-4,-,TRBD1,TRBJ2-7,CASSFRGRPYEQYF,TGTGCCAGCAGCTTCAGGGGGCGGCCCTACGAGCAGTACTTC
TRBV1,-,-,TRBJ1-1,CTSSSTPDRIEAFF,TGCACCAGCAGCTCGACACCGGATCGGATTGAAGCTTTCTTT
TRBV5-8,-,-,TRBJ2-7,CASSYGRAYEQYF,TGTGCCAGCAGCTACGGCCGGGCATACGAGCAGTACTTC
TRBV5-6,once,TRBD2,TRBJ2-7,CASSPTSGRYTYEQYF,TGTGCCAGCAGCCCTACTAGCGGGAGATACACCTACGAGCAGTACTTC
TRBV6-6,-,-,TRBJ2-7,CASSPSGGEQYF,TGTGCCAGCAGTCCAAGTGGGGGCGAGCAGTACTTC
TRBV7-2,-,TRBD1,TRBJ2-5,CASSPRTGWETQYF,TGTGCCAGCAGCCCTCGGACAGGGTGGGAGACCCAGTACTTC
TRBV12-2,-,-,TRBJ2-5,CASRLMGDRGPETQYF,TGTGCAAGTCGCTTGATGGGGGACAGGGGGCCAGAGACCCAGTACTTC
TRBV9,-,TRBD1,TRBJ1-2,CASSVSIRTGGPGGYTF,TGTGCCAGCAGCGTATCGATCAGGACAGGGGGCCCAGGGGGCTACACCTTC
TRBV10-2,-,TRBD2,TRBJ2-1,CASIGSGSLNEQFF,TGCGCCAGCATTGGGAGCGGGAGCTTGAATGAGCAGTTCTTC
TRBV14,-,TRBD1,TRBJ1-2,CASSQDYGDRFLPSYGYTF,TGTGCCAGCAGCCAAGATTACGGGGACAGGTTCTTACCTAGCTATGGCTACACCTTC
TRBV9,-,-,TRBJ2-2,CASSVGHQNTGELFF,TGTGCCAGCAGCGTAGGACACCAGAACACCGGGGAGCTGTTTTTT
TRBV6-5,once,-,TRBJ1-4,CATSNGGARDEKLFF,TGTGCCACCAGTAACGGAGGAGCTAGGGATGAAAAACTGTTTTTT
TRBV11-2,-,-,TRBJ1-6,CASSSFRDSPLHF,TGTGCCAGCAGCTCATTCAGGGATTCACCCCTCCACTTT
TRBV1,once,-,TRBJ1-3,CTSSQADRSSGNTIYF,TGCACCAGCAGCCAAGCGGACAGGAGCTCTGGAAACACCATATATTTT
TRBV5-1,-,-,TRBJ2-7,CASSLGAYEQYF,TGCGCCAGCAGCTTGGGGGCCTACGAGCAGTACTTC
TRBV18,-,-,TRBJ2-7,CASSPRPLDEQYF,TGTGCCAGCTCACCGCGGCCGTTGGACGAGCAGTACTTC
TRBV28,-,-,TRBJ2-7,CASSLRTSYEQYF,TGTGCCAGCAGTTTAAGGACCTCCTACGAGCAGTACTTC
TRBV2,few,TRBD1,TRBJ1-1,CARLGQGVAEAFF,TGTGCCAGATTGGGACAGGGAGTGGCTGAAGCTTTCTTT
TRBV7-3,-,-,TRBJ1-1,CASSLTGGNTEAFF,TGTGCCAGCAGCTTAACGGGGGGGAACACTGAAGCTTTCTTT
TRBV28,-,TRBD2,TRBJ2-7,CASSGTSRTYEQYF,TGTGCCAGCAGCGGGACTAGCAGAACCTACGAGCAGTACTTC
TRBV27,-,TRBD2,TRBJ2-2,CASSFSGRLYTGELFF,TGTGCCAGCAGTTTTTCCGGGAGGCTATACACCGGGGAGCTGTTTTTT
TRBV7-2,-,-,TRBJ1-5,CASSLVGPDQPQHF,TGTGCCAGCAGCTTAGTCGGACCGGATCAGCCCCAGCATTTT
TRBV5-8,-,TRBD2,TRBJ2-3,CASSLGAGSTDTQYF,TGTGCCAGCAGCTTGGGAGCGGGGAGCACAGATACGCAGTATTTT
TRBV4-1,-,TRBD1,TRBJ1-5,CASSQDPGQGAPSNQPQHF,TGCGCCAGCAGCCAAGATCCTGGACAGGGGGCGCCGAGCAATCAGCCCCAGCATTTT
TRBV18,-,-,TRBJ2-7,CASSPEEGTYEQYF,TGTGCCAGCTCACCAGAGGAGGGCACCTACGAGCAGTACTTC
TRBV28,few,-,TRBJ2-7,CASSLTTGTTYEQYF,TGTGCCAGCAGTTTAACGACAGGTACGACCTACGAGCAGTACTTC
TRBV28,-,-,TRBJ1-5,CASMGSNQPQHF,TGTGCCAGCATGGGGAGCAATCAGCCCCAGCATTTT
TRBV30,-,-,TRBJ2-7,CALSTVEQYF,TGTGCCCTAAGCACCGTCGAGCAGTACTTC
TRBV5-4,-,TRBD2,TRBJ2-1,CASSLFSGIGEQFF,TGTGCCAGCAGCTTGTTTAGCGGGATCGGTGAGCAGTTCTTC
TRBV15,-,-,TRBJ2-1,CATSRDFNGQFF,TGTGCCACCAGCAGAGATTTCAATGGACAGTTCTTC
TRBV10-3,-,TRBD1,TRBJ1-2,CAITPTGGAGGYTF,TGTGCCATCACCCCGACAGGGGGGGCTGGGGGCTACACCTTC
TRBV5-1,-,TRBD1,TRBJ2-7,CASSSGTATYEQYF,TGCGCCAGCAGCTCCGGGACAGCGACCTACGAGCAGTACTTC
TRBV29-1,few,-,TRBJ1-2,CSVRQALNYGYTF,TGCAGCGTCAGACAGGCCCTTAACTATGGCTACACCTTC
TRBV5-1,-,-,TRBJ2-5,CASSPGEVQETQYF,TGCGCCAGCAGCCCCGGGGAGGTTCAAGAGACCCAGTACTTC
TRBV6-5,few,-,TRBJ2-5,CASRPRLLGRETQYF,TGTGCCAGCAGACCAAGACTTTTGGGGAGGGAGACCCAGTACTTC
TRBV7-2,-,TRBD2,TRBJ2-1,CASSSGLGRYNEQFF,TGTGCCAGCAGCTCCGGACTAGGCAGGTACAATGAGCAGTTCTTC
TRBV6-5,-,-,TRBJ2-1,CASSYKPGVNNEQFF,TGTGCCAGCAGTTACAAGCCGGGTGTAAACAATGAGCAGTTCTTC
TRBV10-3,few,TRBD2,TRBJ2-3,CAISTSSGSTDTQYF,TGTGCCATCAGTACGTCTAGCGGGAGTACAGATACGCAGTATTTT
TRBV19,-,-,TRBJ2-6,CASSIQGVLRGANVLTF,TGTGCCAGTAGTATCCAGGGCGTCCTCCGTGGGGCCAACGTCCTGACTTTC
TRBV5-5,-,-,TRBJ1-3,CASRVGNTIYF,TGTGCCAGCAGAGTTGGAAACACCATATATTTT
TRBV28,few,TRBD2,TRBJ2-7,CASSISGIAPYEQYF,TGTGCCAGCAGTATTAGCGGGATCGCTCCCTACGAGCAGTACTTC
TRBV29-1,once,TRBD2,TRBJ2-2,CSVLLATKATGELFF,TGCAGCGTATTACTAGCGACTAAGGCCACCGGGGAGCTGTTTTTT
TRBV19,-,TRBD2,TRBJ2-5,CASRLAGTAHQYF,TGTGCCAGCCGGCTAGCGGGCACCGCCCACCAGTACTTC
TRBV5-1,-,-,TRBJ1-4,CASSLAADVTEKLFF,TGCGCCAGCAGCTTGGCCGCAGATGTAACTGAAAAACTGTTTTTT
TRBV7-2,-,-,TRBJ2-4,CASSLVGPGRAKNIQYF,TGTGCCAGCAGCTTAGTCGGGCCGGGGAGGGCCAAAAACATTCAGTACTTC
TRBV5-1,-,-,TRBJ2-3,CASSPGADTQYF,TGCGCCAGCAGCCCGGGGGCGGATACGCAGTATTTT
TRBV6-1,-,-,TRBJ1-5,CASSAGPSVAQHF,TGTGCCAGCAGTGCCGGACCCAGCGTAGCCCAGCATTTT
TRBV2,-,-,TRBJ2-1,CASSEVFFGNEQFF,TGTGCCAGCAGTGAAGTGTTTTTTGGAAATGAGCAGTTCTTC
TRBV5-1,-,TRBD2,TRBJ2-3,CASSVEGTIPDTQYF,TGCGCCAGCAGCGTAGAAGGGACTATTCCAGATACGCAGTATTTT
TRBV27,-,-,TRBJ1-5,CASSLFGQTNQPQHF,TGTGCCAGCAGTTTATTTGGACAGACCAATCAGCCCCAGCATTTT
TRBV15,-,-,TRBJ2-5,CATSRDGRPETQYF,TGTGCCACCAGCAGGGACGGACGGCCGGAGACCCAGTACTTC
TRBV30,once,TRBD2,TRBJ2-1,CAWSVPSGGAGSYNEQFF,TGTGCCTGGAGTGTACCTAGCGGGGGTGCCGGTTCCTACAATGAGCAGTTCTTC
TRBV19,-,-,TRBJ1-3,CASSIAVASAGNTIYF,TGTGCCAGTAGTATCGCCGTGGCCAGCGCTGGAAACACCATATATTTT